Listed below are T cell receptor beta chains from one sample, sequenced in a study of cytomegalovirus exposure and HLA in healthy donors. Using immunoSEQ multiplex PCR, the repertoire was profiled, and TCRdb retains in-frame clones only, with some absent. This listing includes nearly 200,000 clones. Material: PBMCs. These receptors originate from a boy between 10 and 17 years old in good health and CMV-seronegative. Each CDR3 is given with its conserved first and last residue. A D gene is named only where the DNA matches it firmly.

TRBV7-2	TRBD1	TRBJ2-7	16	TGTGCCAGCGGCTCAGGGGGACAGACGAGCTCCTACGAGCAGTACTTC	CASGSGGQTSSYEQYF
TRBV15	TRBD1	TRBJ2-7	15	TGTGCCACCAGCAGATTACCCAGGGGGCTAAACGAGCAGTACTTC	CATSRLPRGLNEQYF
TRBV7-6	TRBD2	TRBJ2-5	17	TGTGCCAGCAGCTTAGACGTAGCGGGGGGTCGACAAGAGACCCAGTACTTC	CASSLDVAGGRQETQYF
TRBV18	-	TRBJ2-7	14	TGTGCCAGCTCACCAGAGGGTAGCTCCTACGAGCAGTACTTC	CASSPEGSSYEQYF
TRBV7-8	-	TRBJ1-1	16	TGTGCCAGCAGCTTAGAGGGGGGGGTTGTGAACACTGAAGCTTTCTTT	CASSLEGGVVNTEAFF
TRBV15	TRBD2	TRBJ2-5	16	TGTGCCACCAGGGTGTCCGGCGGGGGGGCGGAAGAGACCCAGTACTTC	CATRVSGGGAEETQYF
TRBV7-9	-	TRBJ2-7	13	TGTGCCAGCAGCTTAGCGGCTTCCTACGAGCAGTACTTC	CASSLAASYEQYF
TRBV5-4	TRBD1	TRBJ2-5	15	TGTGCCAGCAGCTTAGATCCGGGACAGGGAAAGACCCAGTACTTC	CASSLDPGQGKTQYF
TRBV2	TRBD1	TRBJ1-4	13	TGTGCCGGGTCCGGGACAGGGTTTGAAAAACTGTTTTTT	CAGSGTGFEKLFF
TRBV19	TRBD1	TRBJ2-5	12	TGTGCCAGTAGTAACCGGGACAGGGAGAAGTACTTC	CASSNRDREKYF
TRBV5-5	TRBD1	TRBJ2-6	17	TGTGCCAGCAGCGATCACAGGGGGATCTCTGGGGCCAACGTCCTGACTTTC	CASSDHRGISGANVLTF
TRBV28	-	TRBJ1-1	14	TGTGCCAGCAGTCCCCCGGGTTCAAACACTGAAGCTTTCTTT	CASSPPGSNTEAFF